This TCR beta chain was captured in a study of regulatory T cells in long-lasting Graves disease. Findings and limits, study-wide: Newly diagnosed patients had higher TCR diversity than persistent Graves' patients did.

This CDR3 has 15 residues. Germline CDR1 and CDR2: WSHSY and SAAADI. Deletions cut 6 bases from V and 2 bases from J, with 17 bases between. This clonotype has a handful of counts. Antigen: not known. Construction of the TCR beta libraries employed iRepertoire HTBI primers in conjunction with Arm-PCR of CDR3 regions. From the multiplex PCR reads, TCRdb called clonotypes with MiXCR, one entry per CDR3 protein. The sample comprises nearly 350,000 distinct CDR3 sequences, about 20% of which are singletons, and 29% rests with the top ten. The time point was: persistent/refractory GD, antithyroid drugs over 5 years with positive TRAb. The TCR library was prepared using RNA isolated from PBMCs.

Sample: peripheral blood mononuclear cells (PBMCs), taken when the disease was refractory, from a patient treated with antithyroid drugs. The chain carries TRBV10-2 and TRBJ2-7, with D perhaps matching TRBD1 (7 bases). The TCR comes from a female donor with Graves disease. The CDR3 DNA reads TGCGCCAGCAGAACCACAGGGGACTCGGCCTACGAGCAGTACTTC. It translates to CASRTTGDSAYEQYF.